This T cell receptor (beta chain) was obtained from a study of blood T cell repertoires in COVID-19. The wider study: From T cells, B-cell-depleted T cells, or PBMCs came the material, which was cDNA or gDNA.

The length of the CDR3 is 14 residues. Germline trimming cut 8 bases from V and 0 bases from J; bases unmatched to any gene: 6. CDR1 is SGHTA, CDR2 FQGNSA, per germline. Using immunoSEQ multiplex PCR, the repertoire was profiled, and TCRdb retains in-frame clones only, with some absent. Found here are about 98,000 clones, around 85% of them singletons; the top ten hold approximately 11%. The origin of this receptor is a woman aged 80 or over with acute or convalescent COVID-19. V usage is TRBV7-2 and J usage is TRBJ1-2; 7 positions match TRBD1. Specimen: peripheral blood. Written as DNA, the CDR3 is TGTGCCAGCCGGACCGGGACAGCTAACTATGGCTACACCTTC. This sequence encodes CASRTGTANYGYTF.